The entry below describes one TCR beta chain. The V and J ends lost 4 bases and 4 bases, in that order; junction bases with no gene match: 10. CDR1 and CDR2 (germline): SGHTA, FQGNSA. The CDR3 contains 16 residues. This entry belongs to a study of blood T cell repertoires in COVID-19. The wider study: PBMCs, B-cell-depleted T cells, or T cells provided the cDNA or gDNA that made up the material.

Enrollees, roughly 18 to 90 years old, lived in approximately 25 US areas. Cohort placement rested on clinical history that participants reported themselves. Authors' processing steps: Estimation of nucleated cell counts was performed using reference gene primer amplification. Method: immunoSEQ multiplex PCR; TCRdb's copy keeps in-frame clones and lacks some. V and J calls and clone size follow that table, whereas D and trimming were derived from the DNA. The sample holds 200,000 or so clones, approximately 83% seen once. The TCR originated in a woman between 40 and 55 years old with acute COVID-19. The sample consisted of PBMCs or T cells enriched from blood (not recorded which). The chain links TRBV7-2 to TRBJ1-5, with TRBD1 matching over 7 bases. CDR3 DNA: TGTGCCAGCAGCTCGTACCTTGGACAGGCAAATCAGCCCCAGCATTTT. The encoded protein is CASSSYLGQANQPQHF.